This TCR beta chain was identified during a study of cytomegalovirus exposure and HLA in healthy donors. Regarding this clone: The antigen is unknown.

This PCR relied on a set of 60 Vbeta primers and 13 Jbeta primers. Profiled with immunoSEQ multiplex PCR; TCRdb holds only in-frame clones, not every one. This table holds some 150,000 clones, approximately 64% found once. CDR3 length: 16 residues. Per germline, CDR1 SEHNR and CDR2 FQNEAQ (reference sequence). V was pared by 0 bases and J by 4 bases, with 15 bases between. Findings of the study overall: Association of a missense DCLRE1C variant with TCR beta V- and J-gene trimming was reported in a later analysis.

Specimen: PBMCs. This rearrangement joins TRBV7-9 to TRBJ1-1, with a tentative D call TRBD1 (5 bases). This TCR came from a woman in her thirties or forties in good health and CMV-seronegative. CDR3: CASSLAGGGDGTEAFF. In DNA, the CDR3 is TGTGCCAGCAGCTTAGCGGGGGGGGGAGACGGCACTGAAGCTTTCTTT.